This is a list of T cell receptor beta chains from one sample in a study of blood T cells in healthy people across ages. TCRdb called the 5' RACE reads again in MiXCR, with one record for every CDR3 protein. The sample records around 500,000 distinct CDR3 sequences, roughly 48% being singletons. Sequencing used blood. These receptors all stem from a man older than 75 in good health. The CDR3 runs from the conserved cysteine through the conserved F or W. A D gene is named only where the DNA matches it firmly. Where a row states a size, it is once, few, many or the class of an expanded clone; other rows omit it.

>-|TRBV5-1|TRBJ2-7|few|14
TGCGCCAGCAGCTTGGGCGTTGGCCGGGACGAGCAGTACTTC
CASSLGVGRDEQYF
>TRBD1|TRBV7-9|TRBJ1-2|once|13
TGTGCCAGCAGCGTGACAGGGGGCGATGGCTACACCTTC
CASSVTGGDGYTF
>-|TRBV29-1|TRBJ2-5|many|11
TGCAGCGTTGTTCGGCAAGAGACCCAGTACTTC
CSVVRQETQYF
>TRBD2|TRBV6-6|TRBJ2-7|many|14
TGTGCCAGCAGGCCTAGCGGGAATCTCTACGAGCAGTACTTC
CASRPSGNLYEQYF
>-|TRBV7-2|TRBJ2-5|few|15
TGTGCCAGCAGCGTAGTATGGGGAGTAGAAGAGACCCAGTACTTC
CASSVVWGVEETQYF
>TRBD2|TRBV7-2|TRBJ2-1|-|18
TGTGCCAGCAGCTTAGTGAGTTTTGGACTAGCGGGGGCCAATGAGCAGTTCTTC
CASSLVSFGLAGANEQFF
>TRBD2|TRBV20-1|TRBJ2-1|-|15
TGCAGTGCTACAATAACTAGCGGGGGGGACAATGAGCAGTTCTTC
CSATITSGGDNEQFF
>TRBD2|TRBV2|TRBJ2-7|-|14
TGTGCCAGCGGGGGACTACTCAACTCCTACGAGCAGTACTTC
CASGGLLNSYEQYF
>TRBD2|TRBV9|TRBJ2-1|-|18
TGTGCCAGCACCTCAGGACTAGCGGTTAGGAGCTCCTACAATGAGCAGTTCTTC
CASTSGLAVRSSYNEQFF
>-|TRBV2|TRBJ1-2|-|13
TGTGCCAGCAGTGAAGTAGGGTCGGAAGGCTACACCTTC
CASSEVGSEGYTF
>-|TRBV20-1|TRBJ1-4|-|14
TGCAGTGCCCCACGGGGGGAGGGAGGAGAAAAACTGTTTTTT
CSAPRGEGGEKLFF
>-|TRBV7-3|TRBJ2-1|few|13
TGTGCCAGCAGCCTCGGGACGCGGGGTGAGCAGTTCTTC
CASSLGTRGEQFF
>TRBD1|TRBV11-2|TRBJ2-5|-|15
TGTGCCAGCAGCTTTGACAGGGGGCTCGTTAAGACCCAGTACTTC
CASSFDRGLVKTQYF
>TRBD2|TRBV29-1|TRBJ2-1|many|13
TGCAGCGTTGTTCTAGCGGGAGGGTATGAGCAGTTCTTC
CSVVLAGGYEQFF
>-|TRBV20-1|TRBJ2-1|-|14
TGCAGTGCTAGGGGGACTTCCCTCCACAATGAGCAGTTCTTC
CSARGTSLHNEQFF
>-|TRBV6-5|TRBJ2-1|few|16
TGTGCCAGCAGTTACTCGAGGCTAGTTACCTACAATGAGCAGTTCTTC
CASSYSRLVTYNEQFF
>-|TRBV10-3|TRBJ2-1|few|13
TGTGCCATTTGGGACGGATCCTACAATGAGCAGTTCTTC
CAIWDGSYNEQFF
>-|TRBV7-9|TRBJ2-5|-|16
TGTGCCAGCAGCTTAGGGCCGTCAGGGTATGAAGAGACCCAGTACTTC
CASSLGPSGYEETQYF
>-|TRBV14|TRBJ2-5|-|14
TGTGCCAGCAGCCTAAGTTACCGTAAAGAGACCCAGTACTTC
CASSLSYRKETQYF
>TRBD2|TRBV2|TRBJ2-3|few|15
TGTGCCAGCAGTGAATGGCGGGGGGCAGGGGATACGCAGTATTTT
CASSEWRGAGDTQYF
>-|TRBV6-4|TRBJ2-1|-|14
TGTGCCAGCAGTGACAGGGGGGCATACAATGAGCAGTTCTTC
CASSDRGAYNEQFF
>-|TRBV6-1|TRBJ1-4|-|14
TGTGCCAGCTCTACAGGCCCCACTAATGAAAAACTGTTTTTT
CASSTGPTNEKLFF
>TRBD1|TRBV27|TRBJ2-7|few|16
TGTGCCAGCAGAGATACAGGGACAGGTCAATCCTACGGGCAGTACTTC
CASRDTGTGQSYGQYF
>TRBD1|TRBV24-1|TRBJ1-2|-|14
TGTGCCACCAGTGATGCGCCGACAGGGTCTGGCTACACCTTC
CATSDAPTGSGYTF
>TRBD2|TRBV30|TRBJ2-7|-|14
TGTGCCTGTCGGACTAGCGGGAGCTCCTACGAGCAGTACTTC
CACRTSGSSYEQYF
>TRBD1|TRBV27|TRBJ1-2|-|17
TGTGCCAGCAGTTTAAACCGGGACAGGGTGTTAAGATATGGCTACACCTTC
CASSLNRDRVLRYGYTF
>-|TRBV6-2/TRBV6-3|TRBJ2-4|-|15
TGTGCCAGCAGTGACAACAGGCGCCCGGAAAACATTCAGTACTTC
CASSDNRRPENIQYF
>-|TRBV7-3|TRBJ2-7|-|16
TGTGCCAGCAGCTTAAGCCCGGGGGCAGACTACAATGAGCAGTACTTC
CASSLSPGADYNEQYF
>-|TRBV19|TRBJ2-5|once|13
TGTGCCACAAAGGGTGGAGGCCAAGAGACCCAGTACTTC
CATKGGGQETQYF
>TRBD1|TRBV20-1|TRBJ2-4|few|14
TGCAGTGCTAGTGGGGGACAGGGGATGGACATTCAGTACTTC
CSASGGQGMDIQYF
>TRBD2|TRBV11-1|TRBJ2-7|-|14
TGTGCCACCAGCGGGAGAAGAGCTATCGGCGAGCAGTACTTC
CATSGRRAIGEQYF
>-|TRBV28|TRBJ2-1|-|16
TGTGCCAGCAGTAGAACGTCGGCCCTGGCCTACAATGAGCAGTTCTTC
CASSRTSALAYNEQFF
>-|TRBV20-1|TRBJ2-1|-|12
TGCAGTGTTTACGGGGGCGTCAATGAGCAGTTCTTC
CSVYGGVNEQFF
>-|TRBV6-6|TRBJ1-2|-|11
TGTGCCAGCAGTTACGACAGCTACCACACCTTC
CASSYDSYHTF
>TRBD2|TRBV6-1|TRBJ2-5|few|16
TGTGCCAGCAGTCCTAGGACTAGCGGGGGTAAAGAGACCCAGTACTTC
CASSPRTSGGKETQYF
>-|TRBV10-3|TRBJ1-1|-|14
TGTGCCATCAGTGAGGTAGCGGGGGGGACTGAAGCTTTCTTT
CAISEVAGGTEAFF
>-|TRBV29-1|TRBJ2-5|-|15
TGCAGCGTCCCCCCGGGTAGCGGCTACCAAGAGACCCAGTACTTC
CSVPPGSGYQETQYF
>-|TRBV9|TRBJ2-7|few|14
TGTGCCAGCAGCCCCGATCTAGGGTCCTACGAGCAGTACTTC
CASSPDLGSYEQYF
>-|TRBV2|TRBJ2-3|once|13
TGTGCCAGCACCCGGGACACCAGAGATACGCAGTATTTT
CASTRDTRDTQYF
>TRBD1|TRBV29-1|TRBJ2-5|few|13
TGCAGCGGGGGACAGGGGGCCCAAGAGACCCAGTACTTC
CSGGQGAQETQYF
>-|TRBV7-2|TRBJ2-5|-|15
TGTGCCAGCAGCCAGTTTCGGATAGCTGCAGAGACCCAGTACTTC
CASSQFRIAAETQYF
>-|TRBV7-9|TRBJ2-7|-|15
TGTGCCAGCAGCTTAGGTCTGGGACCCTCGGACGAGCAGTACTTC
CASSLGLGPSDEQYF
>TRBD1|TRBV12-3/TRBV12-4|TRBJ2-3|-|16
TGTGCCAGCAGTTTTTCTACAGGGGGCGGAACAGATACGCAGTATTTT
CASSFSTGGGTDTQYF
>-|TRBV7-2|TRBJ2-5|few|15
TGTGCCAGCAGCTTATTAGGGGGGGGCCTAGAGACCCAGTACTTC
CASSLLGGGLETQYF
>-|TRBV10-1|TRBJ2-7|many|12
TGCGCCAGCAGCCGGACGAGCTACGAGCAGTACTTC
CASSRTSYEQYF
>-|TRBV7-9|TRBJ2-2|-|14
TGTGCCAGCAGCCCCCCGCGGAACACCGGGGAGCTGTTTTTT
CASSPPRNTGELFF
>-|TRBV20-1|TRBJ2-3|-|11
TGCAGTGCCAGAGCGCACGATACGCAGTATTTT
CSARAHDTQYF
>TRBD2|TRBV20-1|TRBJ2-1|-|15
TGCAGTGCTAGTCAAATAGCGGGGCTCTACAATGAGCAGTTCTTC
CSASQIAGLYNEQFF
>-|TRBV29-1|TRBJ2-2|-|16
TGCAGCGTTGAATCGGGACCCTGGAGTGGCACCGGGGAGCTGTTTTTT
CSVESGPWSGTGELFF
>-|TRBV29-1|TRBJ1-4|-|13
TGCAGCGCCGGGACCCCCCAAAATGAAAAACTGTTTTTT
CSAGTPQNEKLFF